Included here is one TCR beta chain sequence, with context. This entry comes from a study of blood T cell repertoires in COVID-19. Study background: T cells, B-cell-depleted T cells, or PBMCs provided the cDNA or gDNA that served as material.

Only in-frame clones appear in the TCRdb table, and some are missing; sequencing was by immunoSEQ multiplex PCR. The sample carries around 300,000 clones, 89% recorded once. This CDR3 has 16 residues. J was trimmed by 6 bases and V by 4 bases; bases with no gene match: 11. The V gene's germline CDR1 is MNHEY and CDR2 SVGAGI. The origin of this receptor is a middle-aged woman who had recovered from COVID-19. The chain combines TRBV6-5 with TRBJ1-2; 10 bases agree with TRBD1. Material: PBMCs or T cells enriched from blood (not recorded which). The CDR3 here is CASSSRTGGRGNGYTF. CDR3 DNA: TGTGCCAGCAGTTCTCGGACAGGGGGGCGAGGGAATGGCTACACCTTC.